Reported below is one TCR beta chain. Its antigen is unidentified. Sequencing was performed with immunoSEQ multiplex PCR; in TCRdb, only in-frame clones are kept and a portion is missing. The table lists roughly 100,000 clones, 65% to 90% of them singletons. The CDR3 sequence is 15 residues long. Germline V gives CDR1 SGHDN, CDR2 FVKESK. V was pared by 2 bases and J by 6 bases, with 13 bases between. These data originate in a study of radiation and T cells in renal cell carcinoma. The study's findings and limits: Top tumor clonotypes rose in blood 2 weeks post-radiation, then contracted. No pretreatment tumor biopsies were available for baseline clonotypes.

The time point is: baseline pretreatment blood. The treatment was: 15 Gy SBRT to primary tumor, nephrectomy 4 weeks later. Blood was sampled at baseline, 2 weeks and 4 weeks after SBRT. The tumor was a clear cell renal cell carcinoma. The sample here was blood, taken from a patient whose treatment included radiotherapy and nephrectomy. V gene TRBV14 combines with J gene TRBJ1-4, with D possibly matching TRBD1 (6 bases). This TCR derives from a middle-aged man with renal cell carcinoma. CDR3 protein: CASSQIRGGYEKLFF. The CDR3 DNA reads TGTGCCAGCAGCCAAATCAGGGGAGGCTATGAAAAACTGTTTTTT. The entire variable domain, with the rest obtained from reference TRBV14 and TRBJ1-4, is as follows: EAGVTQFPSHSVIEKGQTVTLRCDPISGHDNLYWYRRVMGKEIKFLLHFVKESKQDESGMPNNRFLAERTGGTYSTLKVQPAELEDSGVYFCASSQIRGGYEKLFFGSGTQLSVL.